There are a few counts of the clone carrying this T cell receptor (beta chain). Antigen specificity is unknown. This sample is drawn from a study of naive and memory T cell subsets. Germline-derived CDR1 and CDR2 are MNHEY and SMNVEV (reference sequence). This CDR3 is built from 13 residues. Trimming removed 5 bases from V and 15 bases from J; junction bases left unmatched: 12. Findings of the study overall: Naive repertoires, especially CD8, held a few larger clonotypes, possibly memory cells re-expressing CD45RA.

Two oligonucleotides, mixed equimolar, formed the beta constant-region primer covering TRBC1 and TRBC2. Nested alpha and beta constant-region primers with the SP2 primer drove four PCR rounds on ligated cDNA. Each CDR3 protein is one row after TCRdb ran MiXCR on the UMI-ligation and nested PCR reads. The data show fewer than 150,000 distinct CDR3 sequences, with roughly a fifth seen just once and roughly 0.63% held by the top ten. The sample comprised naive CD8+ T cells from blood. The J gene is TRBJ2-1, the V gene TRBV27; the match to TRBD2 covers 8 bases. The TCR sequence derives from a human donor in good health. CDR3 DNA: TGTGCCAGCAGTCCCGCCGGGAGGGCAAAGGCGTTCTTC. Its protein product is CASSPAGRAKAFF.